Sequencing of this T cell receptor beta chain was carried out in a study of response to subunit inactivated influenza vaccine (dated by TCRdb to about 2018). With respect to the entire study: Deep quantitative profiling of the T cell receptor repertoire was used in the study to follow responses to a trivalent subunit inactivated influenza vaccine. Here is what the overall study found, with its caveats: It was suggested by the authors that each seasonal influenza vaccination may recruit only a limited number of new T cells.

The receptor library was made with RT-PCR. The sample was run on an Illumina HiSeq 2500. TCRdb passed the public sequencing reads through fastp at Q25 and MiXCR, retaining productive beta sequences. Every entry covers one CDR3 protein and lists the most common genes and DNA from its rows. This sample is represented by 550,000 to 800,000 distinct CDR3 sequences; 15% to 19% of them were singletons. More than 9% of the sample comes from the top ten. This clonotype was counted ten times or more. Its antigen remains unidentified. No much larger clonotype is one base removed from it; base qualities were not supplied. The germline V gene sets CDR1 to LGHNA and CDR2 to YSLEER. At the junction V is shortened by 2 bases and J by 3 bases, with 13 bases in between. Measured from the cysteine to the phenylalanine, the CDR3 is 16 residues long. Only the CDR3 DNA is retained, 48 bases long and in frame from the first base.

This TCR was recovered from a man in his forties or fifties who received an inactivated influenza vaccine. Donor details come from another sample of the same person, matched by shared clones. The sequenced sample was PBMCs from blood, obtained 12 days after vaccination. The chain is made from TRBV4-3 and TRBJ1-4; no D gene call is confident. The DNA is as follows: TGCGCCAGCAGCCAATCACTTCCTGGAGCTAATGAAAAACTGTTTTTT. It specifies CASSQSLPGANEKLFF.